This TCR beta chain emerged from a study of regulatory T cells in long-lasting Graves disease. This clonotype occurred many times. The antigen remains unidentified. Germline lookup yields CDR1 MDHEN and CDR2 SYDVKM. The CDR3 contains 13 residues. V was clipped by 4 bases and J by 6 bases, with 10 bases between them. Noted time point: persistent/refractory GD, antithyroid drugs over 5 years with positive TRAb. From PBMCs, RNA was extracted and then used to make the TCR library. General observations from the study: Sharing of public clonotypes was greater in persistent patients (over 2,500) than in new patients (approximately 940). Rather than thyroid tissue, only peripheral blood underwent study.

Construction of TCR beta libraries relied on iRepertoire HTBI primers and on Arm-PCR targeting CDR3 regions. TCRdb processed the multiplex PCR reads anew with MiXCR; each CDR3 protein has one entry. The sample yields about 430,000 distinct CDR3 sequences, around a fifth seen once. This sample comprised peripheral blood mononuclear cells (PBMCs), obtained when the disease was refractory, from a patient treated with antithyroid drugs. The sequence derives from a female donor with Graves disease. The rearrangement links TRBV28 to TRBJ1-5; TRBD1 is a possible D gene (6 bases). CDR3 DNA: TGTGCCAGCAGTTCCCAACAGGGTCAGCCCCAGCATTTT. This translates into CASSSQQGQPQHF.